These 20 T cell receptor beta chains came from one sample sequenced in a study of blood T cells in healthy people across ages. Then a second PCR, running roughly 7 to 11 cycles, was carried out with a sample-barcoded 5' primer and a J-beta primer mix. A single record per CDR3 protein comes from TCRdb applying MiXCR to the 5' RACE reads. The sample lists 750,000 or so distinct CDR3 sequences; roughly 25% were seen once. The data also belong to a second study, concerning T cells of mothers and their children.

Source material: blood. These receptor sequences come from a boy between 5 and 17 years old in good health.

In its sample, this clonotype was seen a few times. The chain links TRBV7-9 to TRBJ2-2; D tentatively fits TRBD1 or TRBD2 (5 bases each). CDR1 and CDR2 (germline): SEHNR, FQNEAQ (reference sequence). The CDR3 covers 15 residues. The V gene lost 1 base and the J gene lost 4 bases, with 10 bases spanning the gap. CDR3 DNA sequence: TGTGCCAGCAGCTTAGTAGGGACCACCACCGGGGAGCTGTTTTTT. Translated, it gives CASSLVGTTTGELFF.

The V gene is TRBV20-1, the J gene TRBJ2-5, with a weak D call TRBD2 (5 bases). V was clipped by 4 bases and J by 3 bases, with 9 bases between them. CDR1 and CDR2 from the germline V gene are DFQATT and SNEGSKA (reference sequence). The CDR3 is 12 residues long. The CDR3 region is CSAIGLKETQYF. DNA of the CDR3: TGCAGTGCTATTGGACTTAAAGAGACCCAGTACTTC.

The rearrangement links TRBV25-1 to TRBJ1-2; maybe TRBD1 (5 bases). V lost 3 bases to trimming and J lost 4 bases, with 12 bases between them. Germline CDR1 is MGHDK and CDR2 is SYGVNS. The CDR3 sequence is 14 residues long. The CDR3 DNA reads TGTGCCAGCAGTGACACATCGACAGTCTATGGCTACACCTTC. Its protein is CASSDTSTVYGYTF.

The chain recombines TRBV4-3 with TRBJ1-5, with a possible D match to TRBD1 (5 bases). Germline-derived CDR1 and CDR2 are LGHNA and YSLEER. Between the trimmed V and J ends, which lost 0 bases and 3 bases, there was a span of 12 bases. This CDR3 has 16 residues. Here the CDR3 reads CASSQEPGPDNQPQHF. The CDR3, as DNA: TGCGCCAGCAGCCAAGAGCCGGGGCCGGACAATCAGCCCCAGCATTTT.

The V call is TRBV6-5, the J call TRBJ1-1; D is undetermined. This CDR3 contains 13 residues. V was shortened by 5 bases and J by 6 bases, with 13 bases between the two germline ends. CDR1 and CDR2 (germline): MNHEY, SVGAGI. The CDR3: CASSGAPLSEAFF. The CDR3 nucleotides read TGTGCCAGCAGTGGAGCTCCTCTATCTGAAGCTTTCTTT.

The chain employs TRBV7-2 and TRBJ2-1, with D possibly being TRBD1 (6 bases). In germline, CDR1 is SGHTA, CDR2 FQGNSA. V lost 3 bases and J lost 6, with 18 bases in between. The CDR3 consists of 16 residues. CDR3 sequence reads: CASSFTPGEAANEQFF. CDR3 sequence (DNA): TGTGCCAGCAGCTTCACACCAGGGGAAGCGGCCAATGAGCAGTTCTTC. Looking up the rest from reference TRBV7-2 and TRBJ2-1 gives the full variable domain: GAGVSQSPSNKVTEKGKDVELRCDPISGHTALYWYRQSLGQGLEFLIYFQGNSAPDKSGLPSDRFSAERTGGSVSTLTIQRTQQEDSAVYLCASSFTPGEAANEQFFGPGTRLTVL.

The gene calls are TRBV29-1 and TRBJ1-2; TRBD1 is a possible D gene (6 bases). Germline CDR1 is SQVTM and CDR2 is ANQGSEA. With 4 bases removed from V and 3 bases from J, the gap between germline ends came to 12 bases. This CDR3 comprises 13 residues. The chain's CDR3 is CSVVGRGYYGYTF. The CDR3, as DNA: TGCAGCGTTGTTGGCAGGGGATACTATGGCTACACCTTC.

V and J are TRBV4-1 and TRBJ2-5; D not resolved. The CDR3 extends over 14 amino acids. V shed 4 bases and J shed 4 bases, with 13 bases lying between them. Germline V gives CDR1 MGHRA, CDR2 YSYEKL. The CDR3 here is CASSPTPPPETQYF. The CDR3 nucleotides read TGCGCCAGCAGCCCGACTCCCCCTCCAGAGACCCAGTACTTC.

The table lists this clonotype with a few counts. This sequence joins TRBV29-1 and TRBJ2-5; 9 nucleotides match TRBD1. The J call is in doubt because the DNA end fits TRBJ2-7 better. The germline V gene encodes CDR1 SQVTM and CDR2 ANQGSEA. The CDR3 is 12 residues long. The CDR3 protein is CSVGTGTDEQYF. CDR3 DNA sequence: TGCAGCGTCGGGACAGGGACGGACGAGCAGTACTTC.

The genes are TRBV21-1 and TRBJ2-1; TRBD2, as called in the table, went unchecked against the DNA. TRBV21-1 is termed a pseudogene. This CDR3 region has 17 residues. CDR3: CASSKDTTSGGNNEQFF. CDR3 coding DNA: TGTGCCAGCAGCAAAGATACTACTAGCGGGGGAAACAATGAGCAGTTCTTC.

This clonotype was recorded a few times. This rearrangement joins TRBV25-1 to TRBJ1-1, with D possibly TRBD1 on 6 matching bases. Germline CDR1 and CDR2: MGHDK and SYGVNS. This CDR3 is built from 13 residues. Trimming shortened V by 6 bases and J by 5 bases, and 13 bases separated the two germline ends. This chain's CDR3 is CASSEGGQTEAFF. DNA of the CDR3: TGTGCCAGCAGCGAAGGTGGACAGACTGAAGCTTTCTTT.

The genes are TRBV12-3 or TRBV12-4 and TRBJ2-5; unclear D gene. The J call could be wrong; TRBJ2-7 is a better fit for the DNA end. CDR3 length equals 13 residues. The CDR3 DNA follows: TGTGCCAGCAGCTCACAAGGTCGGACCGAGCAGTACTTC. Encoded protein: CASSSQGRTEQYF.

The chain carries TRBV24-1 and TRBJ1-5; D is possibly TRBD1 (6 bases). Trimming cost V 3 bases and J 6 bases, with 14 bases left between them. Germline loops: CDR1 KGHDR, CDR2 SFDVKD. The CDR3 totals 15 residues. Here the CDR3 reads CATSDPRGAGQPQHF. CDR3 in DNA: TGTGCCACCAGTGATCCGAGGGGGGCAGGTCAGCCCCAGCATTTT.

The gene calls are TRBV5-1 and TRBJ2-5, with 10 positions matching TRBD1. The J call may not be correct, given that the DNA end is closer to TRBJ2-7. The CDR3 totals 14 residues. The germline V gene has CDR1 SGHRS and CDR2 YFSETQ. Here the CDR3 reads CASSLGQGANEQYF. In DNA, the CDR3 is TGCGCCAGCAGCTTGGGACAGGGGGCCAACGAGCAGTACTTC.

Written as DNA, the CDR3 is TGTGCCAGCAGCCCGGGGGGACATGGCTACACCTTC. This sequence encodes CASSPGGHGYTF. The chain couples TRBV3-1 to TRBJ1-2; the D gene is possibly TRBD1 (5 bases). From germline, CDR1 is LGHDT and CDR2 YNNKEL (reference sequence). This CDR3 contains 12 residues. With 4 bases removed from V and 6 bases from J, the gap between germline ends came to 9 bases.

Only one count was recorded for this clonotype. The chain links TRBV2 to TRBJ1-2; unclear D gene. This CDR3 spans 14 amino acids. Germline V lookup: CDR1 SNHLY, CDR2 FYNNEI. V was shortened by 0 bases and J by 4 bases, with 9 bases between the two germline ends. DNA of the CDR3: TGTGCCAGCAGTGAAGCGAAGGGCGGCTATGGCTACACCTTC. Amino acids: CASSEAKGGYGYTF.

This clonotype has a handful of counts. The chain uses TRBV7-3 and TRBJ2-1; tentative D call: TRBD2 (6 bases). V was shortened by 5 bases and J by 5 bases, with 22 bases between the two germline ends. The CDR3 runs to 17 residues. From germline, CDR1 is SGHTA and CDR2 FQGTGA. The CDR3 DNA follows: TGTGCCAGCAGCCTCTATTCCTTTCTGAGGAGGGACAATGAGCAGTTCTTC. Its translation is CASSLYSFLRRDNEQFF.

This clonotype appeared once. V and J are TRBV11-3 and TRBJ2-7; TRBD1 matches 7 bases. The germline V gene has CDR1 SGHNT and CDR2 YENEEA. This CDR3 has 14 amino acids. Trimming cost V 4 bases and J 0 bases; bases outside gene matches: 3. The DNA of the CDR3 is TGTGCCAGCAGCTCCTGGGACAGCTCCTACGAGCAGTACTTC. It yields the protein CASSSWDSSYEQYF. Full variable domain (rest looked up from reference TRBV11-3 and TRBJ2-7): EAGVVQSPRYKIIEKKQPVAFWCNPISGHNTLYWYLQNLGQGPELLIRYENEEAVDDSQLPKDRFSAERLKGVDSTLKIQPAELGDSAVYLCASSSWDSSYEQYFGPGTRLTVT.

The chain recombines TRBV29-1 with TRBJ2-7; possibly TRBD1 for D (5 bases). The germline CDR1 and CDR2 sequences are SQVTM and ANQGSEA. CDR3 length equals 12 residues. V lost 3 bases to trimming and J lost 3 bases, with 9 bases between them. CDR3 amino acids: CSVETENYEQYF. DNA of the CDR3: TGCAGCGTTGAGACAGAAAACTACGAGCAGTACTTC.

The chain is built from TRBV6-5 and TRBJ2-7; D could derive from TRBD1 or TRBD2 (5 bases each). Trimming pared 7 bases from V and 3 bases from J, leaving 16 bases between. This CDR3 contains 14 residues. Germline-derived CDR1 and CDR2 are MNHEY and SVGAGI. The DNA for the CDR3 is TGTGCCAGCACGTCGGGGCTTTTCGGCTACGAGCAGTACTTC. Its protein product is CASTSGLFGYEQYF.